This T cell receptor beta chain was profiled in a study of memory CD4+ T cells and cytomegalovirus serostatus. The repertoire was sequenced with immunoSEQ multiplex PCR; TCRdb's copy has only in-frame clones and lacks some. The sample has under 55,000 clones, just under 80% seen once; the top ten hold about 0.64%. CDR1 SNHLY and CDR2 FYNNEI come from the germline V gene. The CDR3 has 17 residues. With V trimmed by 2 bases and J by 7 bases, 11 bases remained unmatched. Single viable CD3+CD4+CD8-CD45RO+ cells were sorted as the memory CD4+ T cells. The clonotype was recovered from an adult in good health and CMV-seronegative. Sequenced sample: memory CD4+ T cells from blood. The chain uses TRBV2 and TRBJ2-1, with 10 bases fitting TRBD1. The chain's CDR3 is CASSERDRGILRNEQFF. The CDR3 DNA follows: TGTGCCAGCAGTGAAAGGGACAGGGGAATTTTGAGGAATGAGCAGTTCTTC.